These 21 T cell receptor beta chains were sequenced from one sample in a study of blood T cell repertoires in COVID-19. Sequencing used immunoSEQ multiplex PCR; TCRdb keeps in-frame clones, though not all of them. The sample has 250,000 or so clones; 70% to 85% are singletons. The sequenced sample consisted of peripheral blood. These receptors were obtained from a man in his forties who had recovered from COVID-19.

The J gene is TRBJ2-2, the V gene TRBV4-3, with 7 nucleotides matching TRBD2. The CDR3 is 18 residues long. The V gene's germline CDR1 is LGHNA and CDR2 YSLEER. With 4 bases clipped from V and 4 bases from J, the junction kept 15 bases outside the gene matches. CDR3 coding DNA: TGCGCCAGCAGCCTCCAAGCGGGTCGCGGGAGTAGCACCGGGGAGCTGTTTTTT. It yields the protein CASSLQAGRGSSTGELFF.

V and J are TRBV6-2 or TRBV6-3 and TRBJ2-5; D gene uncertain. In germline, CDR1 is MNHEY, CDR2 SVGEGT. Trimming shortened V by 5 bases and J by 1 base, and 8 bases separated the two germline ends. The CDR3 is 13 amino acids. The CDR3 sequence is CASSMALQETQYF. The CDR3 DNA follows: TGTGCCAGCAGTATGGCCCTCCAAGAGACCCAGTACTTC.

The rearrangement links TRBV18 to TRBJ2-2; 8 bases fit TRBD2. Unmatched junction bases numbered 10, after V lost 3 bases and J lost 4 bases. Germline V CDR1 and CDR2: KGHSH, LQKENI. The CDR3 covers 17 residues. CDR3 loop: CASSPPGLSGSTGELFF. CDR3 bases: TGTGCCAGCTCACCGCCTGGTTTGAGCGGGAGCACCGGGGAGCTGTTTTTT.

V is TRBV27 and J is TRBJ2-1, with D possibly matching TRBD1 (6 bases). Germline V gene lookup returns CDR1 MNHEY and CDR2 SMNVEV (reference sequence). Trimming stripped 6 bases from V and 8 bases from J, with 26 bases between. The CDR3 is made up of 17 amino acids. Here the CDR3 reads CASSRVQGARESDEQFF. CDR3 coding DNA: TGTGCCAGCAGCCGAGTACAGGGAGCGCGTGAGTCCGATGAGCAGTTCTTC.

Here the CDR3 DNA reads TGTGCCATCAGTTGGAGGACAGGGGGGTCCTACGAGCAGTACTTC. Amino acid sequence: CAISWRTGGSYEQYF. The J gene is TRBJ2-7, the V gene TRBV10-3; 10 bases map to TRBD1. V was clipped by 5 bases and J by 1 base; unmatched bases: 5. CDR1 and CDR2 from the germline V gene are ENHRY and SYGVKD. The CDR3 covers 15 residues.

This clone has a single count. The chain joins TRBV10-1 to TRBJ2-7, with 9 bases matching TRBD1. CDR1 WNHNN and CDR2 SYGVQD come from the germline V gene (reference sequence). The CDR3 runs to 14 residues. Losses at the gene ends were 2 bases for V and 3 bases for J; bases not matched to a gene: 2. The CDR3 protein is CASSEGTGNYEQYF. For the CDR3, the DNA is TGCGCCAGCAGTGAGGGGACAGGGAACTACGAGCAGTACTTC.

The chain carries TRBV6-5 and TRBJ2-7; TRBD2 matches 9 bases. With 7 bases clipped from V and 1 base from J, the junction kept 8 bases outside the gene matches. Germline V gene sequence: CDR1 MNHEY, CDR2 SVGAGI. This CDR3 has 15 residues. The CDR3 DNA reads as TGTGCCAGCATTACGGGGACTAGCAGTTCCTACGAGCAGTACTTC. It is translated as CASITGTSSSYEQYF.

The chain uses TRBV2 and TRBJ2-2, with D possibly TRBD2 on 5 matching bases. CDR1 and CDR2 (germline): SNHLY, FYNNEI. Trimming took off 7 bases at V and 4 bases at J, with 13 bases between the two ends. This CDR3 comprises 14 residues. In DNA, the CDR3 is TGTGCCAGCATCAGGACTCCAGGCACCGGGGAGCTGTTTTTT. Amino acid sequence: CASIRTPGTGELFF.

This clone has more than one count but fewer than ten. This chain uses TRBV7-9 with TRBJ2-3; maybe TRBD2 (5 bases). CDR3 size: 15 residues. CDR1 and CDR2 from the germline V gene are SEHNR and FQNEAQ (reference sequence). V lost 2 bases, J lost 5 bases, and 14 bases lay in between. As DNA, the CDR3 is TGTGCCAGCAGCTTATATGGAGGATTCGGAGATACGCAGTATTTT. It specifies CASSLYGGFGDTQYF.

The chain recombines TRBV6-2 or TRBV6-3 with TRBJ2-1; D might be TRBD2 (5 bases). The germline V gene encodes CDR1 MNHEY and CDR2 SVGEGT. With 5 bases removed from V and 4 bases from J, the gap between germline ends came to 24 bases. The CDR3 consists of 18 residues. The chain's CDR3 is CASSDRGYVVLQYNEQFF. CDR3 nucleotide sequence: TGTGCCAGCAGTGACCGGGGATACGTGGTCCTACAGTACAATGAGCAGTTCTTC.

The chain recombines TRBV30 with TRBJ1-2, with TRBD1 matching 10 bases. Trimming cost V 5 bases and J 8 bases; bases outside gene matches: 11. The germline V gene encodes CDR1 GTSNPN and CDR2 SVGIG (reference sequence). The CDR3 has 14 amino acids. CDR3 sequence reads: CAWEPGQGLLGYTF. CDR3 sequence (DNA): TGTGCCTGGGAACCGGGACAGGGGCTATTAGGCTACACCTTC.

The chain combines TRBV10-1 with TRBJ2-7; TRBD2 matches 14 bases. This CDR3 has 21 amino acids. The V segment lost 2 bases and the J segment 3 bases; nucleotides outside the gene matches: 18. Looked up from germline, CDR1 is WNHNN and CDR2 is SYGVQD (reference sequence). DNA for the CDR3: TGCGCCAGCAGTGAGGTATCCGGGACTAGCGGGAGCCTACAAACCCACTACGAGCAGTACTTC. Its translation: CASSEVSGTSGSLQTHYEQYF.

The chain couples TRBV5-1 to TRBJ1-6; 7 bases match TRBD1. Germline V gene sequence: CDR1 SGHRS, CDR2 YFSETQ. Trimming took 2 bases from V and 10 from J; bases not matched to a gene: 9. The length of the CDR3 is 15 residues. The CDR3 nucleotides are TGCGCCAGCAGCTTTGACAGGGTCGGAGAGTCACCCCTCCACTTT. This gives the protein CASSFDRVGESPLHF.

The rearrangement links TRBV12-3 or TRBV12-4 to TRBJ1-1, with D possibly being TRBD1 (5 bases). Between the trimmed V and J ends, which lost 6 bases and 11 bases, there was a span of 16 bases. CDR3 size: 12 residues. CDR3: CASSPTAGVAFF. CDR3 DNA sequence: TGTGCCAGCAGCCCTACTGCGGGGGTGGCTTTCTTT.

With respect to this clone: The same CDR3 arises from other DNA sequences in this sample as well. V and J are TRBV7-2 and TRBJ2-7; possible D gene TRBD2, 6 bases. The CDR3 totals 14 residues. CDR1 SGHTA and CDR2 FQGNSA come from the germline V gene. The V end lost 0 bases, the J end lost 2 bases, and 8 bases lay between the germline ends. CDR3 bases: TGTGCCAGCAGCTTAGCCGGCGGGGCCTACGAGCAGTACTTC. This sequence encodes CASSLAGGAYEQYF.

This clone was found once. The V gene is TRBV2, the J gene TRBJ1-1; D ambiguous. The ends were cut back, 7 bases at V and 1 base at J, with 10 bases in the middle. The CDR3 contains 13 residues. CDR1 is SNHLY and CDR2 is FYNNEI in the germline V gene. The CDR3 is CASIEARNTEAFF. The CDR3 DNA reads as TGTGCCAGCATTGAGGCTAGGAACACTGAAGCTTTCTTT.

The V call is TRBV3-1 (or the pseudogene TRBV3-2), the J call TRBJ2-7; 7 positions agree with TRBD1. Germline V gives CDR1 LGHDT, CDR2 YNNKEL (reference sequence). The CDR3 totals 15 residues. Trimming at V came to 4 bases and at J to 2 bases, leaving 8 bases not matched to a gene. Written as DNA, the CDR3 is TGTGCCAGCAGCCCAGATTGGGACAGAACCTACGAGCAGTACTTC. It translates to CASSPDWDRTYEQYF.

This sequence joins TRBV5-1 and TRBJ2-7; TRBD2 matches 7 bases. This CDR3 has 16 amino acids. In germline, CDR1 is SGHRS, CDR2 YFSETQ. After removal of 0 bases from V and 6 bases from J, the junction contained 12 bases not matched to a gene. The CDR3 nucleotides are TGCGCCAGCAGCTTGGGGGTGCGGGAGTCGCGAGTCGAGCAGTACTTC. This translates into CASSLGVRESRVEQYF.

The rearrangement uses TRBV7-9 and TRBJ2-7; weak D call: TRBD2 (5 bases). CDR1 and CDR2 from the germline V gene are SEHNR and FQNEAQ (reference sequence). V lost 2 bases, J lost 0 bases, and 11 bases lay in between. The CDR3 consists of 15 residues. CDR3 nucleotide sequence: TGTGCCAGCAGCTTAAGGAGGTCAGGCTCCTACGAGCAGTACTTC. It is translated as CASSLRRSGSYEQYF. Drawing the rest from reference TRBV7-9 and TRBJ2-7, the complete variable domain is DTGVSQNPRHKITKRGQNVTFRCDPISEHNRLYWYRQTLGQGPEFLTYFQNEAQLEKSRLLSDRFSAERPKGSFSTLEIQRTEQGDSAMYLCASSLRRSGSYEQYFGPGTRLTVT.

A single count supports this clone. The chain has TRBV4-3 and TRBJ1-2; D not resolved. CDR3 length: 14 amino acids. V dropped 0 bases and J dropped 10 bases, with 15 bases sitting between them. From germline, CDR1 is LGHNA and CDR2 YSLEER. Here the CDR3 DNA reads TGCGCCAGCAGCCAAGATGGTCGCGAGCGGGCCTACACCTTC. This translates into CASSQDGRERAYTF.

This chain uses TRBV7-2 with TRBJ2-7, with TRBD2 identical over 7 bases. J lost 2 bases, V lost 5 bases, and 12 bases had no gene match. The CDR3 consists of 16 residues. Germline CDR1 is SGHTA and CDR2 is FQGNSA. The CDR3 loop reads CASSERVGDYPYEQYF. CDR3 DNA: TGTGCCAGCAGCGAGAGGGTGGGGGACTACCCCTACGAGCAGTACTTC.